The entry below describes one TCR beta chain. Antigen unknown. The CDR3 has 15 amino acids. Germline-derived CDR1 and CDR2 are SGHAT and FQDESV (reference sequence). V lost 3 bases, J lost 2 bases, and 12 bases lay in between. This sample is part of a study of T cells in localized non-small cell lung cancer. Study conclusions and caveats: A median about 62 of the top 100 tumor clones appeared in adjacent lung. Longer overall survival associated with higher blood T cell density; shorter survival with higher adjacent-lung clonality. Peak T cell clonality was found in uninvolved adjacent lung, exceeding tumor.

Assay used: immunoSEQ multiplex PCR; TCRdb lists only in-frame clones, some missing. The data hold roughly 33,000 clones, with almost 90% observed a single time. This sequence was found in a woman between 35 and 75 years old with stage I lung adenocarcinoma. This specimen consisted of peripheral blood, obtained before any cancer treatment. The V call is TRBV11-1, the J call TRBJ2-3; possible D gene TRBD1, 6 bases. CDR3 sequence reads: CASSFTGNPTDTQYF. The DNA for the CDR3 is TGTGCCAGCAGCTTCACAGGGAACCCCACAGATACGCAGTATTTT.